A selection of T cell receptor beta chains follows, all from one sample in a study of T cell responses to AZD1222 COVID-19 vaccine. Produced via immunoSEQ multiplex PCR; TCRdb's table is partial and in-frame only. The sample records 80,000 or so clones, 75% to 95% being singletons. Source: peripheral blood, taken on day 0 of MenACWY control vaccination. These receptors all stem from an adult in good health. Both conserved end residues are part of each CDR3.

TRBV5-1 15 CASSAAPGGVYGYTF
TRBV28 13 CASRVGGPTEAFF
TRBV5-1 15 CASSPTTGGTTEAFF
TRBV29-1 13 CSVGQGTNYGYTF
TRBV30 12 CAWGTDKETQYF
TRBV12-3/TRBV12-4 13 CASSLGTGYGYTF
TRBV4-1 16 CASSRPPGQGTGELFF
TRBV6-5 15 CASSLAQGGNYGYTF
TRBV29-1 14 CSVVEGGSGNTQYF
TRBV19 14 CASRGDGFGLTLHF
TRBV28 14 CASSPGGTNQPQHF
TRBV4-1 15 CASSSRDRGSGELFF
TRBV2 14 CASTAGGVYNEQFF
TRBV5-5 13 CASSRPRATEQYF
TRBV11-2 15 CASSQTAGGTNEQFF
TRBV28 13 CASSPSLTYEQYF
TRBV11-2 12 CASSLDFAGQYF
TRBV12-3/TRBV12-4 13 CASRLAASYEQYF
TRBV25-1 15 CASTGGGRGNEKLFF
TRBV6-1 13 CASSEKGNTEAFF
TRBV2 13 CASSYRLAAEQFF
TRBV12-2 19 CASRFHSTRTVCNHQPQHF
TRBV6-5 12 CASSYGAGELFF
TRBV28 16 CASRGGGGVENSPLHF
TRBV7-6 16 CASTGLAGGFTGELFF
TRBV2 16 CASTVWQSATNEKLFF
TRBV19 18 CASRGPASGKRATYEQYF
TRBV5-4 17 CASSLDGLAGVGDTQYF
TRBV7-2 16 CASSLRGRGAYNEQFF
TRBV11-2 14 CASSLASGNNEQFF
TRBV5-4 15 CASSSGLAGAGELFF
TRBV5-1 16 CASSGGIGHTNTEAFF
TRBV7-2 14 CASSRDRGGYGYTF
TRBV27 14 CASSFSDRGQPQHF
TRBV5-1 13 CASSFDRETPLHF
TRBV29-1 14 CSAQGQVNTGELFF